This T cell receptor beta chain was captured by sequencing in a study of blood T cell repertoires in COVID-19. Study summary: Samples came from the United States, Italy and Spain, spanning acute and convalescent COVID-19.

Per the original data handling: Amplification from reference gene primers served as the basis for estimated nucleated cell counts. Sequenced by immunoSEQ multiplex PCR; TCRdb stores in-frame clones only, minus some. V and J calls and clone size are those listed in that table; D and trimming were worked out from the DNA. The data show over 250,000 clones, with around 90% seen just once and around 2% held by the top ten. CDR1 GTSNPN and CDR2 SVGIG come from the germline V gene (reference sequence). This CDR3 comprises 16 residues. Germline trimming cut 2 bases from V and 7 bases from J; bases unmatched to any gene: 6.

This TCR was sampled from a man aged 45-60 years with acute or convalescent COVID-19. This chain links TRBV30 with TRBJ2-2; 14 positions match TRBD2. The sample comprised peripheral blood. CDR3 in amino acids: CAWSPRTSGGFGELFF. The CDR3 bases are TGTGCCTGGAGTCCCCGGACTAGCGGGGGGTTCGGGGAGCTGTTTTTT.